This entry concerns a single T cell receptor beta chain. Antigen unknown. This sample is drawn from a study of cytomegalovirus exposure and HLA in healthy donors. Study-wide results and limits: Most CMV-associated TCR beta chains appeared HLA-restricted in a later analysis.

It was healthy bone marrow donors who served as donors. PCR involved 60 Vbeta and 13 Jbeta primers. The data were produced by immunoSEQ multiplex PCR, yet TCRdb's version contains in-frame clones alone and is incomplete. Counted here are more than 80,000 clones, just over 70% occurring once; the ten biggest clones make up approximately 0.74%. Germline CDR1 reads MGHRA; CDR2 reads YSYEKL. The germline V and J ends were trimmed by 4 bases and 6 bases, with 7 bases remaining between them. The CDR3 covers 12 residues. Sequencing was performed on PBMCs. The chain uses TRBV4-1 and TRBJ2-1, with D unresolved. The source of this sequence is a boy aged 5-17 years in good health and CMV-seronegative. The CDR3 loop is CASSLPSNEQFF. CDR3 bases: TGCGCCAGCAGCCTCCCCTCCAATGAGCAGTTCTTC.